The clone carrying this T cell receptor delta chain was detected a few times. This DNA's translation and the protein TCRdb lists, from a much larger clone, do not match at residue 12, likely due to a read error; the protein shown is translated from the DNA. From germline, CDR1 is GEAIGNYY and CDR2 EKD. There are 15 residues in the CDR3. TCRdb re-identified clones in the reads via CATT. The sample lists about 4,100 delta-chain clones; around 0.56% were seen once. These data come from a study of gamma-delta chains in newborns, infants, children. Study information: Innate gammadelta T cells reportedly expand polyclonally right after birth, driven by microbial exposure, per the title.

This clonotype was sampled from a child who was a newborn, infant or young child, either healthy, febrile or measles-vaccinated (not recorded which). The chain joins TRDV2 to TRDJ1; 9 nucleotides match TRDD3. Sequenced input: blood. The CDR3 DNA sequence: TGTGCCTGTGACAACTACTGGGGGAGGACCGATAACCTCATCTTT. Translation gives CACDNYWGRTDNLIF.